The 13 T cell receptor beta chains given below trace back to one sample, sequenced in a study of T cells in localized non-small cell lung cancer. Method: immunoSEQ multiplex PCR; TCRdb's copy keeps in-frame clones and lacks some. The top ten clones hold 4.2% of a sample with about 34,000 clones, more than 70% of them seen once. The sequenced sample was peripheral blood, obtained before any cancer treatment. The source of these receptors is a woman aged 40-75 years with stage I lung adenocarcinoma.

The J gene is TRBJ1-1, the V gene TRBV19; D is ambiguous. In germline, CDR1 is LNHDA, CDR2 SQIVND (reference sequence). The CDR3 loop spans 14 amino acids. The germline V and J ends were trimmed by 0 bases and 0 bases, with 5 bases remaining between them. The CDR3 DNA sequence: TGTGCCAGTAGTATAGATAAGATGAACACTGAAGCTTTCTTT. Translating it yields CASSIDKMNTEAFF.

The CDR3 DNA reads TGTGCCAGCAGCCCTCCTCTTCAGGGTTATAATGAAAAACTGTTTTTT. This gives the protein CASSPPLQGYNEKLFF. This chain joins TRBV9 and TRBJ1-4; perhaps TRBD1 as D (5 bases). The CDR3 covers 16 residues. The V end was cut by 4 bases, the J end by 4 bases, with 17 bases between. Germline CDR1 and CDR2: SGDLS and YYNGEE.

This chain uses TRBV19 with TRBJ2-3, with D perhaps TRBD2 (6 bases). The CDR3 loop spans 16 amino acids. Germline assignment: CDR1 LNHDA and CDR2 SQIVND (reference sequence). The ends were cut back, 6 bases at V and 2 bases at J, with 18 bases in the middle. The CDR3 protein is CASSRGLSGDTDTQYF. CDR3 sequence (DNA): TGTGCCAGTAGCCGGGGACTTTCCGGGGACACAGATACGCAGTATTTT.

The V call is TRBV13, the J call TRBJ2-5, with 8 bases fitting TRBD1. The J call may be mistaken, given a closer DNA end match to TRBJ2-7. The CDR3 has 15 amino acids. Germline V gives CDR1 PRHDT, CDR2 FYEKMQ (reference sequence). CDR3 sequence: CASSGRQGNAYEQYF. The CDR3 nucleotides are TGTGCCAGCAGCGGCAGACAGGGGAACGCCTACGAGCAGTACTTC.

This clone showed up just once. The chain has TRBV7-3 and TRBJ2-3; 7 nucleotides align to TRBD1. This CDR3 spans 17 amino acids. Germline V gives CDR1 SGHTA, CDR2 FQGTGA. V shed 0 bases, J shed 1 base, and the junction held 7 bases outside the gene matches. CDR3: CASSLTLGTAGTDTQYF. DNA of the CDR3: TGTGCCAGCAGCTTAACGTTGGGGACAGCAGGCACAGATACGCAGTATTTT. Supplemented by reference TRBV7-3 and TRBJ2-3, the full variable domain reads GAGVSQTPSNKVTEKGKYVELRCDPISGHTALYWYRQSLGQGPEFLIYFQGTGAADDSGLPNDRFFAVRPEGSVSTLKIQRTERGDSAVYLCASSLTLGTAGTDTQYFGPGTRLTVL.

The V call is TRBV6-5, the J call TRBJ2-5, with 8 bases identical to TRBD2. Germline V gives CDR1 MNHEY, CDR2 SVGAGI. The CDR3 loop spans 14 amino acids. With V trimmed by 0 bases and J by 8 bases, 5 bases remained unmatched. CDR3 DNA: TGTGCCAGCAGTTACTCCGGGACTAGTGGTACCCAGTACTTC. Translated, it gives CASSYSGTSGTQYF.

This chain links TRBV4-3 with TRBJ2-1; TRBD2 matches at 7 bases. The V gene's germline CDR1 is LGHNA and CDR2 YSLEER. V shed 0 bases, J shed 6 bases, and the junction held 5 bases outside the gene matches. The CDR3 consists of 15 residues. CDR3 in amino acids: CASSQEAGIGNEQFF. The CDR3 DNA sequence: TGCGCCAGCAGCCAAGAAGCGGGGATTGGCAATGAGCAGTTCTTC.

This clone was seen once. The J gene is TRBJ1-1, the V gene TRBV7-9; D not certain. Germline lookup yields CDR1 SEHNR and CDR2 FQNEAQ (reference sequence). The CDR3 sequence is 14 residues long. Trimming removed 10 bases at V and 0 bases at J, with 15 bases between. The CDR3 sequence: CAIPGVLVNTEAFF. CDR3 nucleotide sequence: TGTGCCATCCCTGGGGTGCTTGTGAACACTGAAGCTTTCTTT.

In this sample, this clone turned up a few times. The rearrangement links TRBV6-5 to TRBJ1-1; D unresolved. CDR1 MNHEY and CDR2 SVGAGI come from the germline V gene. The CDR3 contains 10 residues. The ends were cut back, 8 bases at V and 4 bases at J, with 5 bases in the middle. CDR3 in DNA: TGTGCCAGCGGCTCCACTGAAGCTTTCTTT. Translation: CASGSTEAFF.

The V gene is TRBV11-2, the J gene TRBJ1-2, with 12 nucleotides matching TRBD1. The V and J ends lost 3 bases and 5 bases, in that order; junction bases with no gene match: 4. CDR3 length equals 15 residues. Germline lookup yields CDR1 SGHAT and CDR2 FQNNGV. CDR3 residues: CASSFGTGGWYGYTF. The CDR3 DNA is TGTGCCAGCAGCTTTGGGACAGGGGGCTGGTATGGCTACACCTTC.

The V and J genes are TRBV6-4 and TRBJ2-2; 7 bases are shared with TRBD1. V shed 7 bases, J shed 4 bases, and the junction held 6 bases outside the gene matches. Germline lookup yields CDR1 MRHNA and CDR2 SNTAGT. The CDR3 covers 14 residues. The CDR3: CASTDRVGTGELFF. The CDR3 bases are TGTGCCAGCACAGACAGGGTCGGCACCGGGGAGCTGTTTTTT.

J is TRBJ2-2 and V is TRBV6-5; D ambiguous. CDR3 length: 12 residues. V was cut by 8 bases and J by 7 bases, with 11 bases left in between. Germline-derived CDR1 and CDR2 are MNHEY and SVGAGI. CDR3 sequence (DNA): TGTGCCAGCGAATCTGGGGTCGGGGAGCTGTTTTTT. This gives the protein CASESGVGELFF.

This clone was detected only once. The chain links TRBV27 to TRBJ2-7; no clear D gene. The CDR3 runs 11 residues. From germline, CDR1 is MNHEY and CDR2 SMNVEV (reference sequence). V dropped 8 bases and J dropped 3 bases, with 8 bases sitting between them. The CDR3 is CASGLDYEQYF. CDR3 nucleotides: TGTGCCAGCGGGCTTGACTACGAGCAGTACTTC.